This is a list of T cell receptor beta chains from one sample in a study of T cells in Graves' hyperthyroidism and ophthalmopathy. Each CDR3 protein gets one entry after TCRdb re-called the multiplex PCR reads with MiXCR. The table lists roughly 400,000 distinct CDR3 sequences, around 15% of them singletons. Sequencing was performed on blood. These receptors all come from a man aged 50 or older with Graves' ophthalmopathy. Both conserved end residues are part of each CDR3. D genes are given only for firm matches. The size entry is marked missing in some rows and otherwise reads once, few, many or a size class.

d_gene	j_gene	v_gene	abundance	CDR3aa	CDR3nt
TRBD1	TRBJ2-7	TRBV20-1	many	CSARDLGPGQGGYEQYF	TGCAGTGCTAGAGATCTGGGCCCCGGACAGGGCGGATACGAGCAGTACTTC
-	TRBJ2-3	TRBV20-1	many	CSARDPILYF	TGCAGTGCTAGAGACCCGATCTTGTATTTT
TRBD2	TRBJ2-7	TRBV19	few	CASSSRTSGSGGQYF	TGTGCCAGTAGTAGTCGAACTAGCGGGAGTGGTGGGCAGTACTTC
-	TRBJ2-7	TRBV18	many	CASSPNKSGYEQYF	TGTGCCAGCTCACCAAACAAGTCGGGCTACGAGCAGTACTTC
-	TRBJ2-7	TRBV20-1	many	CSAPSRIGSYEQYF	TGCAGTGCCCCCTCCCGGATTGGATCGTACGAGCAGTACTTC
-	TRBJ1-3	TRBV20-1	few	CSARDPGVGNTIYF	TGCAGTGCTAGAGATCCTGGTGTTGGAAACACCATATATTTT
-	TRBJ2-3	TRBV24-1	-	CATSDYVRLYF	TGTGCCACCAGTGATTACGTAAGGCTGTATTTT
-	TRBJ2-1	TRBV11-3	many	CASSLTGAYNEQFF	TGTGCCAGCAGCTTAACGGGAGCCTACAATGAGCAGTTCTTC
TRBD2	TRBJ2-3	TRBV7-3	many	CASSLLADTDTQYF	TGTGCCAGCAGCTTACTAGCGGACACAGATACGCAGTATTTT
-	TRBJ1-5	TRBV6-1	many	CASSERGESPQHF	TGTGCCAGCAGTGAGAGGGGCGAATCTCCCCAGCATTTT
-	TRBJ1-5	TRBV2	many	CASRPTGSNQPQHF	TGTGCCAGCAGACCAACAGGTAGCAATCAGCCCCAGCATTTT
-	TRBJ1-1	TRBV5-6	many	CASSLSGGPNTEAFF	TGTGCCAGCAGCTTGTCGGGTGGGCCGAACACTGAAGCTTTCTTT
TRBD2	TRBJ2-5	TRBV15	-	CATSSPAGGVETQYF	TGTGCCACCAGCAGTCCAGCGGGAGGGGTAGAGACCCAGTACTTC
-	TRBJ2-1	TRBV2	many	CASSETLTGLGQFF	TGTGCCAGCAGTGAAACATTGACAGGTTTGGGGCAGTTCTTC
-	TRBJ2-7	TRBV28	many	CASSLEPSSEQYF	TGTGCCAGCAGTTTGGAGCCCAGTTCCGAGCAGTACTTC
-	TRBJ2-7	TRBV6-1	few	CATAGSAYEQYF	TGTGCCACCGCCGGCTCAGCCTACGAGCAGTACTTC
-	TRBJ2-1	TRBV19	-	CASSIYGVQFF	TGTGCCAGTAGTATTTACGGAGTTCAGTTCTTC
-	TRBJ2-7	TRBV20-1	-	CSASPSTRVGDEQYF	TGCAGTGCTTCCCCATCAACCCGGGTTGGGGACGAGCAGTACTTC
TRBD2	TRBJ2-7	TRBV30	many	CASRLAGGAYEQYF	TGTGCCTCTAGACTAGCGGGAGGCGCCTACGAGCAGTACTTC
-	TRBJ2-7	TRBV6-1	-	CASRDPREFYEQYF	TGTGCCAGCAGAGATCCCAGGGAATTCTACGAGCAGTACTTC
-	TRBJ2-5	TRBV15	-	CATSRDITTQETQYF	TGTGCCACCAGCAGAGATATAACAACTCAAGAGACCCAGTACTTC
-	TRBJ2-5	TRBV20-1	many	CSAKGQVGETQYF	TGCAGTGCTAAAGGCCAGGTTGGGGAGACCCAGTACTTC
-	TRBJ1-5	TRBV29-1	-	CSYAENSNQPQHF	TGCAGCTATGCCGAGAATAGCAATCAGCCCCAGCATTTT